The clone carrying this TCR beta chain has a single count. The antigen remains undetermined. Germline assignment: CDR1 GTSNPN and CDR2 SVGIG (reference sequence). J gave up 2 bases and V 3 bases, and 6 bases lay outside the gene matches. CDR3 length: 15 amino acids. These data originate in a study of T-cell memory formation after mild COVID-19. Study summary: TCR clusters largely stayed donor specific. Overall study findings and caveats: In pre-infection memory, a portion of responding clones appeared, which suggested that cross-reactive memory joined. Contracting clones, day 15 to 85, had balanced CD4/CD8, and later expanders favored CD4+.

Constant-segment primers served in 5'RACE that generated TCR alpha and TCR beta cDNA libraries bearing sample barcodes and UMIs. TCRdb ran MiXCR on the 5' RACE reads and lists one entry per CDR3 protein. The sample consists of a few hundred thousand distinct CDR3 sequences, about a fifth of them appearing once. The receptor was isolated from an adult woman who had mild COVID-19 (a few samples of this study predate the infection). Cell type and time point are not known. Sequenced material: PBMCs or a T cell subset sorted from them (not recorded which). The V and J genes are TRBV30 and TRBJ2-7; the match to TRBD2 covers 11 bases. In DNA, the CDR3 is TGTGCCTGGAGCGGTCCGACTAGCGGGGCCTACGAGCAGTACTTC. Its protein product is CAWSGPTSGAYEQYF.